This T cell receptor (beta chain) derives from a study of chemoradiotherapy in HPV16-positive cancers. The CDR3 consists of 13 residues. Looked up from germline, CDR1 is SNHLY and CDR2 is FYNNEI. V lost 8 bases and J 7 bases, leaving 12 bases between the germline ends. The study, taken as a whole, reports: Better recurrence-free survival went with HPV-responsive T-cell expansion in HPV16-positive patients.

With respect to this clone: Its antigen is still unknown.

Libraries were prepared by immunoSEQ multiplex PCR; TCRdb keeps only in-frame clonotypes and omits some of them. Among 14,000 or so clones, 65% to 80% were seen once, and the ten largest hold more than 8.5%. The receptor was isolated from a human donor with HPV-associated anogenital cancer. V is TRBV2 and J is TRBJ1-6, with D unresolved. Sample collection was performed from a patient who underwent chemoradiotherapy. The CDR3 sequence: CASRPEVNSPLHF. The CDR3 DNA sequence: TGTGCCAGCCGCCCTGAGGTCAATTCACCCCTCCACTTT.